These 23 T cell receptor beta chains were all obtained from the same sample, sequenced in a study of response to subunit inactivated influenza vaccine. Using its own MiXCR run on the RT-PCR reads, TCRdb lists one record per CDR3 protein. The data show 200,000 to 300,000 distinct CDR3 sequences, 10% to 15% seen once. The starting material was non-naive T cells sorted from PBMCs, obtained around two weeks before vaccination. These receptor sequences come from a man between 50 and 59 years old who received an inactivated influenza vaccine.

This clonotype was detected a few times. The chain links TRBV15 to TRBJ1-2; no definite D call. CDR1 is LNHNV, CDR2 YYDKDF, per germline (reference sequence). V lost 0 bases and J 4 bases, leaving 9 bases between the germline ends. The CDR3 is 14 amino acids. The DNA of the CDR3 is TGTGCCACCAGCAGAGATGTGGGAGCCTATGGCTACACCTTC. This gives the protein CATSRDVGAYGYTF. Full variable domain (remainder filled in from reference TRBV15 and TRBJ1-2): DAMVIQNPRYQVTQFGKPVTLSCSQTLNHNVMYWYQQKSSQAPKLLFHYYDKDFNNEADTPDNFQSRRPNTSFCFLDIRSPGLGDTAMYLCATSRDVGAYGYTFGSGTRLTVV.

CDR3 protein: CSASGGWGETQYF. CDR3 nucleotides: TGCAGTGCCTCAGGGGGCTGGGGAGAGACCCAGTACTTC. V gene TRBV20-1 combines with J gene TRBJ2-5, with 8 nucleotides matching TRBD1. The CDR3 extends over 13 amino acids. CDR1 is DFQATT, CDR2 SNEGSKA, per germline (reference sequence). V shed 6 bases, J shed 4 bases, and the junction held 7 bases outside the gene matches.

This clonotype was counted ten times or more. The V gene is TRBV7-2, the J gene TRBJ1-4; no firm D call. Trimming pared 5 bases from V and 7 bases from J, leaving 14 bases between. The CDR3 covers 14 residues. CDR1 and CDR2 (germline): SGHTA, FQGNSA. The CDR3 DNA reads TGTGCCAGCAGCCCCGGCCAACAAGCTGAAAAACTGTTTTTT. It translates to CASSPGQQAEKLFF.

The rearrangement uses TRBV19 and TRBJ1-2; D perhaps matches TRBD1 (5 bases). In germline, CDR1 is LNHDA, CDR2 SQIVND (reference sequence). V dropped 5 bases and J dropped 2 bases, with 12 bases sitting between them. The CDR3 length is 14 residues. CDR3 coding DNA: TGTGCCAGTAGTCCGGGGGGAGTAAACTATGGCTACACCTTC. Protein product: CASSPGGVNYGYTF. The full variable domain, rest sourced from reference TRBV19 and TRBJ1-2, is DGGITQSPKYLFRKEGQNVTLSCEQNLNHDAMYWYRQDPGQGLRLIYYSQIVNDFQKGDIAEGYSVSREKKESFPLTVTSAQKNPTAFYLCASSPGGVNYGYTFGSGTRLTVV.

This clonotype was seen a few times. The chain employs TRBV7-2 and TRBJ1-5; D may be TRBD1 (5 bases). This CDR3 comprises 14 residues. Germline-derived CDR1 and CDR2 are SGHTA and FQGNSA. Trimming left V 1 base short and J 7 bases short, with 11 bases between. The CDR3 sequence is CASSLGGVGQPQHF. The CDR3 bases are TGTGCCAGCAGCTTAGGGGGGGTCGGACAGCCCCAGCATTTT.

This clonotype was seen a handful of times. J is TRBJ2-5 and V is TRBV9; D is possibly TRBD2 (6 bases). CDR3 length: 16 residues. Germline CDR1 SGDLS, CDR2 YYNGEE. The V and J ends lost 5 bases and 5 bases respectively, with 22 bases between them. CDR3 amino acids: CASREGLGREEETQYF. CDR3 nucleotides: TGTGCCAGCAGGGAAGGACTGGGCAGGGAGGAGGAGACCCAGTACTTC.

A few counts support this clonotype. The rearrangement links TRBV28 to TRBJ1-2; D might be TRBD1 (6 bases). V gave up 4 bases and J gave up 2 bases, with 14 bases separating them. Germline CDR1 and CDR2: MDHEN and SYDVKM. The CDR3 is 15 residues long. CDR3 residues: CASSSIGQPNYGYTF. In DNA form, the CDR3 reads TGTGCCAGCAGTTCCATTGGACAGCCGAACTATGGCTACACCTTC.

The chain uses TRBV6-2 or TRBV6-3 and TRBJ2-7; TRBD2 matches 10 bases. CDR3 length: 17 residues. Germline loops: CDR1 MNHEY, CDR2 SVGEGT. V lost 2 bases, J lost 1 base, and 8 bases stayed unmatched. The CDR3 DNA sequence: TGTGCCAGCAGTTACCCCTCGACTAGCGGGTATTCCTACGAGCAGTACTTC. It specifies CASSYPSTSGYSYEQYF.

This clonotype was counted only a few times. The chain employs TRBV5-1 and TRBJ2-6; a weak D match, TRBD2 (5 bases). Germline V CDR1 and CDR2: SGHRS, YFSETQ. Trimming left V 5 bases short and J 0 bases short, with 6 bases between. CDR3 length equals 14 residues. CDR3 in amino acids: CASREASGANVLTF. The CDR3, as DNA: TGCGCCAGCAGGGAGGCCTCTGGGGCCAACGTCCTGACTTTC.

The chain uses TRBV14 and TRBJ1-1, with a tentative D call TRBD1 (5 bases). CDR3 size: 11 residues. Trimming took off 10 bases at V and 6 bases at J, with 12 bases between the two ends. Germline V gene sequence: CDR1 SGHDN, CDR2 FVKESK. CDR3 loop: CATRTGPEAFF. CDR3 DNA sequence: TGTGCCACCCGGACGGGGCCTGAAGCTTTCTTT.

The V call is TRBV12-3 or TRBV12-4, the J call TRBJ1-1; tentative D call: TRBD1 (5 bases). Trimming shortened V by 0 bases and J by 10 bases, and 12 bases separated the two germline ends. The CDR3 is made up of 13 amino acids. As DNA, the CDR3 is TGTGCCAGCAGTTTAGCGGCGGGACTCGGAGCTTTCTTT. This translates into CASSLAAGLGAFF.

This clonotype occurred a few times. The chain joins TRBV5-5 to TRBJ2-7; maybe TRBD2 (5 bases). The CDR3 is 15 residues long. V lost 4 bases to trimming and J lost 3 bases, with 17 bases between them. Looked up from germline, CDR1 is SGHKS and CDR2 is YYEKEE (reference sequence). The CDR3 nucleotides read TGTGCCAGCAGCCGGGTGTCCGGAGGTATCTACGAGCAGTACTTC. The encoded protein is CASSRVSGGIYEQYF.

In its sample, this clonotype was seen many times. The genes are TRBV6-6 and TRBJ2-7; D not resolved. Trimming removed 0 bases from V and 1 base from J, with 13 bases in between. The CDR3 consists of 16 residues. Germline loops: CDR1 MNHNY, CDR2 SVGAGI (reference sequence). CDR3 region: CASSYSFLRPSYEQYF. As DNA, the CDR3 is TGTGCCAGCAGTTACTCGTTTTTGCGACCGTCCTACGAGCAGTACTTC.

This clonotype came up once. The CDR3 region has the DNA TGTGCCAGCAGTGGTAATGGGGGCGAGCAGTACTTC. Translated, it gives CASSGNGGEQYF. The chain is built from TRBV6-5 and TRBJ2-7; D tentatively fits TRBD1 or TRBD2 (5 bases each). The ends were cut back, 5 bases at V and 6 bases at J, with 11 bases in the middle. Looked up from germline, CDR1 is MNHEY and CDR2 is SVGAGI. This CDR3 has 12 amino acids.

The J gene is TRBJ2-5, the V gene TRBV19, with D unclear. Between the trimmed V and J ends, which lost 2 bases and 1 base, there was a span of 5 bases. The CDR3 covers 13 residues. CDR1 is LNHDA, CDR2 SQIVND, per germline (reference sequence). The CDR3 DNA sequence: TGTGCCAGTAGTATACAACTCCAAGAGACCCAGTACTTC. Translated, it gives CASSIQLQETQYF.

This clonotype showed up many times. V and J are TRBV20-1 and TRBJ2-3, with TRBD1 identical over 11 bases. The CDR3 has 19 amino acids. Trimming cost V 1 base and J 0 bases; bases outside gene matches: 12. Germline V gene sequence: CDR1 DFQATT, CDR2 SNEGSKA (reference sequence). CDR3 in DNA: TGCAGTGCTAGAGCCCTCGGACAGGGGGCATCTTTTAGCACAGATACGCAGTATTTT. Its protein product is CSARALGQGASFSTDTQYF.

This sequence joins TRBV5-1 and TRBJ1-5; 11 nucleotides agree with TRBD1. V shed 5 bases and J 4 bases; nucleotides not matched to a gene: 5. CDR3 length equals 15 residues. The germline V gene encodes CDR1 SGHRS and CDR2 YFSETQ. The CDR3 loop reads CASSEGTGGNQPQHF. The DNA for the CDR3 is TGCGCCAGCAGTGAAGGGACAGGGGGTAATCAGCCCCAGCATTTT.

The chain links TRBV20-1 to TRBJ2-1; weak D call: TRBD2 (5 bases). Germline V gene sequence: CDR1 DFQATT, CDR2 SNEGSKA (reference sequence). Trimming pared 2 bases from V and 0 bases from J, leaving 8 bases between. The CDR3 runs to 14 residues. This CDR3 is CSARRADSYNEQFF. The CDR3 DNA reads TGCAGTGCTAGACGAGCGGACTCCTACAATGAGCAGTTCTTC.

The chain joins TRBV5-1 to TRBJ2-7; D remains unclear. The germline V gene has CDR1 SGHRS and CDR2 YFSETQ. Trimming took 0 bases from V and 0 from J, leaving 10 bases between them. This CDR3 has 15 residues. The DNA for the CDR3 is TGCGCCAGCAGCTTGGAGTTTCGCGGCTCCTACGAGCAGTACTTC. Protein sequence: CASSLEFRGSYEQYF.

The J gene is TRBJ2-1, the V gene TRBV4-3; 9 nucleotides align to TRBD2. The CDR3 contains 15 residues. V lost 1 base, J lost 6 bases, and 4 bases stayed unmatched. Germline CDR1 and CDR2: LGHNA and YSLEER. The CDR3 region is CASSQGAGLANEQFF. For the CDR3, the DNA is TGCGCCAGCAGCCAAGGGGCGGGACTAGCCAATGAGCAGTTCTTC.

This clonotype was detected only a few times. The chain links TRBV6-6 to TRBJ2-5; TRBD1 is a possible D gene (5 bases). CDR1 and CDR2 (germline): MNHNY, SVGAGI (reference sequence). V shed 6 bases and J shed 1 base, with 9 bases lying between them. The CDR3 has 13 amino acids. The CDR3 sequence is CASSRDPQETQYF. CDR3 DNA: TGTGCCAGCAGCAGGGATCCCCAAGAGACCCAGTACTTC.

J is TRBJ1-1 and V is TRBV18; 8 bases agree with TRBD1. Trimming at V came to 3 bases and at J to 4 bases, leaving 4 bases not matched to a gene. CDR3 size: 14 residues. CDR1 is KGHSH and CDR2 is LQKENI in the germline V gene. The CDR3 bases are TGTGCCAGCTCACCCGTCGGACAGGGCACTGAAGCTTTCTTT. Translated: CASSPVGQGTEAFF.

This clonotype was detected a few times. V gene TRBV3-1 combines with J gene TRBJ2-3; 9 bases line up with TRBD2. Losses at the gene ends were 0 bases for V and 2 bases for J; bases not matched to a gene: 6. The germline V gene has CDR1 LGHDT and CDR2 YNNKEL (reference sequence). The CDR3 runs to 17 residues. The chain's CDR3 is CASSQEGTSLPTDTQYF. The CDR3 region has the DNA TGTGCCAGCAGCCAAGAGGGGACTAGCCTCCCCACAGATACGCAGTATTTT.